This TCR beta chain is from a study of HIV-infected patients and healthy controls. Trimming took off 2 bases at V and 6 bases at J, with 17 bases between the two ends. Germline loops: CDR1 KGHSH, CDR2 LQKENI. The CDR3 loop spans 15 amino acids. TCRdb ran MiXCR on the 5' RACE reads and lists one entry per CDR3 protein. The data show about 67,000 distinct CDR3 sequences, about a sixth seen once. This clonotype was observed a few times. This chain links TRBV18 with TRBJ2-7; D uncertain. Input material: CD4+ T cells from blood. The TCR comes from a human donor in good health. DNA of the CDR3: TGTGCCAGCTCACCAAATCCGCACTGGGGAAGCGAGCAGTACTTC. Amino acids: CASSPNPHWGSEQYF.